Listed below are T cell receptor beta chains from one sample, sequenced in a study of blood T cell repertoires in COVID-19. Profiled with immunoSEQ multiplex PCR; TCRdb holds only in-frame clones, not every one. The data show 250,000 to 300,000 clones, with about 90% seen just once and approximately 1.2% held by the top ten. Specimen: PBMCs or T cells enriched from blood (not recorded which). The receptors come from a human donor in a cohort exposed to, infected with or recovered from COVID-19 (not recorded which). The donor label of this sample is uncertain. Each CDR3 is given with its conserved first and last residue. A D gene is named only where the DNA matches it firmly. Rows give clone size only sometimes, using once, few, many, or a class for an expanded clone.

d_call: -
v_call: TRBV6-5
j_call: TRBJ1-1
clone_size: -
cdr3_aa: CASRQGTDTEAFF
cdr3_nt: TGTGCCAGCAGACAGGGAACAGACACTGAAGCTTTCTTT

d_call: -
v_call: TRBV7-9
j_call: TRBJ2-2
clone_size: -
cdr3_aa: CASSLDGNRETGELFF
cdr3_nt: TGTGCCAGCAGCTTAGACGGTAACAGGGAAACCGGGGAGCTGTTTTTT

d_call: TRBD2
v_call: TRBV7-8
j_call: TRBJ2-7
clone_size: -
cdr3_aa: CASSVESGGPYEQYF
cdr3_nt: TGTGCCAGCAGCGTAGAGAGCGGGGGGCCCTACGAGCAGTACTTC

d_call: TRBD1
v_call: TRBV7-9
j_call: TRBJ1-4
clone_size: few
cdr3_aa: CASSPDRGRNEKLFF
cdr3_nt: TGTGCCAGCAGCCCAGACAGGGGCCGTAATGAAAAACTGTTTTTT

d_call: TRBD2
v_call: TRBV27
j_call: TRBJ2-4
clone_size: -
cdr3_aa: CASSPLAGGNIQYF
cdr3_nt: TGTGCCAGCAGTCCACTAGCGGGGGGGAACATTCAGTACTTC

d_call: TRBD1
v_call: TRBV11-2
j_call: TRBJ2-5
clone_size: -
cdr3_aa: CASRRVRGRGETQYF
cdr3_nt: TGTGCCAGCAGACGGGTCAGGGGGCGCGGGGAGACCCAGTACTTC

d_call: -
v_call: TRBV11-3
j_call: TRBJ1-1
clone_size: -
cdr3_aa: CASSLHFWFRHGTEAFF
cdr3_nt: TGTGCCAGCAGCTTACATTTTTGGTTCAGACATGGCACTGAAGCTTTCTTT

d_call: TRBD1
v_call: TRBV9
j_call: TRBJ1-2
clone_size: -
cdr3_aa: CASSEGQGGAGYTF
cdr3_nt: TGTGCCAGCAGCGAGGGACAGGGAGGCGCTGGCTACACCTTC

d_call: -
v_call: TRBV7-8
j_call: TRBJ2-5
clone_size: -
cdr3_aa: CASSSLGGGLETQYF
cdr3_nt: TGTGCCAGCAGCTCCCTGGGAGGGGGGCTGGAGACCCAGTACTTC

d_call: -
v_call: TRBV19
j_call: TRBJ2-3
clone_size: -
cdr3_aa: CASSPSRGATDTQYF
cdr3_nt: TGTGCCAGTAGTCCTAGCCGGGGAGCCACAGATACGCAGTATTTT

d_call: TRBD1
v_call: TRBV27
j_call: TRBJ1-1
clone_size: -
cdr3_aa: CASRQGDSYTEAFF
cdr3_nt: TGTGCCAGCCGACAGGGGGATTCGTACACTGAAGCTTTCTTT

d_call: -
v_call: TRBV2
j_call: TRBJ1-1
clone_size: -
cdr3_aa: CASICIILNTEAFF
cdr3_nt: TGTGCCAGCATCTGTATTATATTGAACACTGAAGCTTTCTTT

d_call: TRBD2
v_call: TRBV11-1
j_call: TRBJ2-7
clone_size: -
cdr3_aa: CASSPHRLAGSYEQYF
cdr3_nt: TGTGCCAGCAGCCCACATAGACTAGCGGGGAGTTACGAGCAGTACTTC

d_call: TRBD1
v_call: TRBV11-2
j_call: TRBJ2-7
clone_size: -
cdr3_aa: CASSSDRVREQYF
cdr3_nt: TGTGCCAGCAGCTCTGACAGGGTTCGGGAGCAGTACTTC

d_call: -
v_call: TRBV6-2/TRBV6-3
j_call: TRBJ2-7
clone_size: -
cdr3_aa: CASSYSRHGNEQYF
cdr3_nt: TGTGCCAGCAGTTACTCGAGACATGGAAACGAGCAGTACTTC

d_call: -
v_call: TRBV5-5
j_call: TRBJ1-1
clone_size: -
cdr3_aa: CASSLVVAGLTFF
cdr3_nt: TGTGCCAGCAGCTTGGTTGTGGCAGGGCTGACTTTCTTT

d_call: -
v_call: TRBV11-2
j_call: TRBJ2-2
clone_size: -
cdr3_aa: CASSLERVATGELFF
cdr3_nt: TGTGCCAGCAGCTTAGAGAGGGTAGCCACCGGGGAGCTGTTTTTT

d_call: -
v_call: TRBV30
j_call: TRBJ2-7
clone_size: -
cdr3_aa: CAWSVTRASEQYF
cdr3_nt: TGTGCCTGGAGTGTAACCAGGGCCTCCGAGCAGTACTTC

d_call: TRBD1
v_call: TRBV9
j_call: TRBJ1-1
clone_size: -
cdr3_aa: CASSVDPRTGEMTEAFF
cdr3_nt: TGTGCCAGCAGCGTAGACCCCAGGACAGGGGAAATGACTGAAGCTTTCTTT

d_call: TRBD1
v_call: TRBV25-1
j_call: TRBJ2-1
clone_size: -
cdr3_aa: CASSPHGTGEQFF
cdr3_nt: TGTGCCAGCAGTCCGCACGGGACAGGGGAGCAGTTCTTC

d_call: TRBD2
v_call: TRBV5-1
j_call: TRBJ2-2
clone_size: -
cdr3_aa: CASSNRTSGVTGELFF
cdr3_nt: TGCGCCAGCAGCAACAGGACTAGCGGGGTTACGGGGGAGCTGTTTTTT

d_call: TRBD1
v_call: TRBV4-2
j_call: TRBJ1-2
clone_size: -
cdr3_aa: CASSQDGGTARRNGYTF
cdr3_nt: TGTGCCAGCAGCCAAGACGGAGGGACAGCCAGAAGGAATGGCTACACCTTC

d_call: TRBD1
v_call: TRBV19
j_call: TRBJ1-2
clone_size: -
cdr3_aa: CASSPGGWSNYGYTF
cdr3_nt: TGTGCCAGTAGCCCAGGGGGCTGGAGTAACTATGGCTACACCTTC

d_call: -
v_call: TRBV10-1
j_call: TRBJ1-1
clone_size: -
cdr3_aa: CASSESSDVNTEAFF
cdr3_nt: TGCGCCAGCAGTGAGTCCTCAGATGTGAACACTGAAGCTTTCTTT

d_call: TRBD1
v_call: TRBV9
j_call: TRBJ1-4
clone_size: -
cdr3_aa: CASSVATGGKREKLFF
cdr3_nt: TGTGCCAGCAGCGTAGCCACAGGGGGGAAAAGGGAAAAACTGTTTTTT

d_call: -
v_call: TRBV7-9
j_call: TRBJ1-2
clone_size: -
cdr3_aa: CASSSPKRNYGYTF
cdr3_nt: TGTGCCAGCAGCTCGCCCAAGCGGAACTATGGCTACACCTTC

d_call: -
v_call: TRBV29-1
j_call: TRBJ1-2
clone_size: -
cdr3_aa: CSVEDRVGGNYGYTF
cdr3_nt: TGCAGCGTTGAAGATCGGGTTGGAGGAAACTATGGCTACACCTTC

d_call: TRBD1
v_call: TRBV7-3
j_call: TRBJ2-5
clone_size: -
cdr3_aa: CASSSNRGETQYF
cdr3_nt: TGTGCCAGCAGCTCAAACAGGGGTGAGACCCAGTACTTC

d_call: -
v_call: TRBV9
j_call: TRBJ1-1
clone_size: -
cdr3_aa: CASSFSAVAPTEAFF
cdr3_nt: TGTGCCAGCAGCTTCAGCGCCGTGGCCCCAACTGAAGCTTTCTTT

d_call: -
v_call: TRBV7-6
j_call: TRBJ1-1
clone_size: -
cdr3_aa: CASSLTPGGRTEAFF
cdr3_nt: TGTGCCAGCAGCTTAACCCCCGGGGGGCGAACTGAAGCTTTCTTT

d_call: TRBD1
v_call: TRBV30
j_call: TRBJ2-1
clone_size: -
cdr3_aa: CAWSTGAYNEQFF
cdr3_nt: TGTGCCTGGAGTACAGGGGCCTACAATGAGCAGTTCTTC

d_call: -
v_call: TRBV19
j_call: TRBJ2-1
clone_size: once
cdr3_aa: CASSPDSNEQFF
cdr3_nt: TGTGCCAGTTCCCCGGACAGCAATGAGCAGTTCTTC

d_call: TRBD1
v_call: TRBV10-3
j_call: TRBJ2-3
clone_size: -
cdr3_aa: CAISEWRGGSDTQYF
cdr3_nt: TGTGCCATCAGTGAGTGGAGAGGGGGCTCGGATACGCAGTATTTT

d_call: TRBD1
v_call: TRBV5-1
j_call: TRBJ2-7
clone_size: -
cdr3_aa: CASSTGQGGNEQYF
cdr3_nt: TGCGCCAGCAGCACCGGACAGGGTGGGAACGAGCAGTACTTC

d_call: -
v_call: TRBV10-3
j_call: TRBJ1-1
clone_size: -
cdr3_aa: CAISPRGNTEAFF
cdr3_nt: TGTGCCATCAGCCCGCGAGGGAACACTGAAGCTTTCTTT

d_call: TRBD2
v_call: TRBV7-2
j_call: TRBJ2-3
clone_size: once
cdr3_aa: CASRPSGGGTDTQYF
cdr3_nt: TGTGCCAGCAGGCCTAGCGGGGGGGGAACAGATACGCAGTATTTT

d_call: TRBD1
v_call: TRBV4-1
j_call: TRBJ2-7
clone_size: -
cdr3_aa: CASSRRTGLQYEQYF
cdr3_nt: TGCGCCAGCAGCCGTAGGACAGGGTTACAGTACGAGCAGTACTTC

d_call: -
v_call: TRBV12-3/TRBV12-4
j_call: TRBJ1-2
clone_size: once
cdr3_aa: CASSLHGAYGYTF
cdr3_nt: TGTGCCAGCAGTCTACATGGGGCCTATGGCTACACCTTC

d_call: -
v_call: TRBV11-2
j_call: TRBJ1-4
clone_size: -
cdr3_aa: CASSLEALGEKLFF
cdr3_nt: TGTGCCAGCAGCTTGGAGGCCCTAGGGGAAAAACTGTTTTTT

d_call: TRBD2
v_call: TRBV3-1/TRBV3-2
j_call: TRBJ2-2
clone_size: -
cdr3_aa: CASSPLAGGGTGELFF
cdr3_nt: TGTGCCAGCAGCCCTCTAGCGGGGGGCGGCACCGGGGAGCTGTTTTTT

d_call: -
v_call: TRBV4-1
j_call: TRBJ2-3
clone_size: -
cdr3_aa: CASSQGGPSSTDTQYF
cdr3_nt: TGCGCCAGCAGCCAAGGGGGGCCCTCCTCTACAGATACGCAGTATTTT

d_call: -
v_call: TRBV5-4
j_call: TRBJ2-1
clone_size: -
cdr3_aa: CASSLEAGASSYNEQFF
cdr3_nt: TGTGCCAGCAGCTTGGAGGCAGGGGCGAGCTCCTACAATGAGCAGTTCTTC

d_call: -
v_call: TRBV25-1
j_call: TRBJ1-6
clone_size: once
cdr3_aa: CASSDPRQADSPLHF
cdr3_nt: TGTGCCAGCAGTGACCCCCGACAGGCCGATTCACCCCTCCACTTT

d_call: TRBD2
v_call: TRBV29-1
j_call: TRBJ2-5
clone_size: -
cdr3_aa: CSVPQSGGVQETQYF
cdr3_nt: TGCAGCGTCCCCCAAAGCGGGGGCGTACAAGAGACCCAGTACTTC

d_call: TRBD1
v_call: TRBV30
j_call: TRBJ2-3
clone_size: once
cdr3_aa: CAWNNGQADTQYF
cdr3_nt: TGTGCCTGGAACAACGGACAGGCAGATACGCAGTATTTT

d_call: -
v_call: TRBV20-1
j_call: TRBJ2-7
clone_size: -
cdr3_aa: CSASVAGEQYF
cdr3_nt: TGCAGTGCTAGTGTGGCGGGAGAGCAGTACTTC

d_call: -
v_call: TRBV3-1/TRBV3-2
j_call: TRBJ2-3
clone_size: -
cdr3_aa: CASSPLRGGVDTQYF
cdr3_nt: TGTGCCAGCAGCCCGTTAAGGGGGGGTGTAGATACGCAGTATTTT

d_call: -
v_call: TRBV6-1
j_call: TRBJ1-2
clone_size: -
cdr3_aa: CASSEAGSYGYTF
cdr3_nt: TGTGCCAGCAGTGAAGCCGGTAGTTATGGCTACACCTTC

d_call: TRBD1
v_call: TRBV27
j_call: TRBJ1-1
clone_size: -
cdr3_aa: CASRQGGYTEAFF
cdr3_nt: TGTGCCAGCCGTCAGGGGGGCTACACTGAAGCTTTCTTT

d_call: TRBD1
v_call: TRBV4-3
j_call: TRBJ1-3
clone_size: once
cdr3_aa: CASSQGTGSSGNTIYF
cdr3_nt: TGCGCCAGCAGCCAAGGGACAGGGAGCTCTGGAAACACCATATATTTT

d_call: -
v_call: TRBV7-2
j_call: TRBJ2-7
clone_size: once
cdr3_aa: CASSSLRLVREQYF
cdr3_nt: TGTGCCAGCAGCTCGCTTCGCCTGGTGCGGGAGCAGTACTTC

d_call: TRBD2
v_call: TRBV4-1
j_call: TRBJ2-3
clone_size: once
cdr3_aa: CASSQGLAGYPPGTQYF
cdr3_nt: TGCGCCAGCAGCCAAGGACTAGCGGGGTACCCCCCGGGTACGCAGTATTTT

d_call: -
v_call: TRBV7-2
j_call: TRBJ2-1
clone_size: -
cdr3_aa: CASSLFEGWNEQFF
cdr3_nt: TGTGCCAGCAGCTTATTCGAGGGATGGAATGAGCAGTTCTTC

d_call: -
v_call: TRBV5-4
j_call: TRBJ2-1
clone_size: -
cdr3_aa: CASSVRAGALYNEQFF
cdr3_nt: TGTGCCAGCAGCGTCAGGGCGGGGGCCCTTTACAATGAGCAGTTCTTC

d_call: TRBD2
v_call: TRBV20-1
j_call: TRBJ2-1
clone_size: few
cdr3_aa: CSAKVAGQQFF
cdr3_nt: TGCAGTGCTAAGGTAGCGGGCCAGCAGTTCTTC